The 22 T cell receptor beta chains reported below all come from one sample, sequenced in a study of blood T cell repertoires in COVID-19. Assay: immunoSEQ multiplex PCR; the TCRdb copy retains only in-frame clones and omits some. The repertoire holds some 30,000 clones, with just over 85% as singletons. The sample comprised peripheral blood. The origin of the receptors is a human donor in a cohort sampled during active COVID-19.

CDR3 sequence reads: CASSQAWVAGGEQFF. As DNA, the CDR3 is TGCGCCAGCAGCCAAGCCTGGGTAGCGGGGGGCGAGCAGTTCTTC. The chain couples TRBV4-1 to TRBJ2-1; TRBD2 matches at 10 bases. The CDR3 has 15 residues. Germline assignment: CDR1 MGHRA and CDR2 YSYEKL. The V segment lost 1 base and the J segment 10 bases; nucleotides outside the gene matches: 7.

This chain joins TRBV10-2 and TRBJ2-7, with 13 bases that match TRBD2. V dropped 6 bases and J dropped 4; count of bases not matched to a gene: 9. Germline V gene lookup returns CDR1 WSHSY and CDR2 SAAADI. The CDR3 extends over 16 amino acids. This chain's CDR3 is CASSRTSGGGYYEQYF. The CDR3 DNA reads TGCGCCAGCAGCCGCACTAGCGGGGGGGGCTATTACGAGCAGTACTTC.

The chain joins TRBV5-1 to TRBJ2-2; tentatively, D is TRBD2 (5 bases). Germline V gene lookup returns CDR1 SGHRS and CDR2 YFSETQ. V lost 0 bases, J lost 2 bases, and 11 bases lay in between. There are 16 residues in the CDR3. The CDR3 nucleotides are TGCGCCAGCAGCTTGGTAAGGACTCTAAACACCGGGGAGCTGTTTTTT. Protein product: CASSLVRTLNTGELFF.

The V and J genes are TRBV2 and TRBJ2-7, with 7 bases identical to TRBD1. J lost 7 bases, V lost 4 bases, and 10 bases had no gene match. The CDR3 sequence is 14 residues long. Germline CDR1 is SNHLY and CDR2 is FYNNEI. Here the CDR3 reads CASSVGTGRGEQYF. As DNA, the CDR3 is TGTGCCAGCAGTGTTGGGACCGGCAGGGGGGAGCAGTACTTC.

CDR3 DNA: TGCGCCAGCAGCTTGGTATTGGCCGGCCTCGGGGAGAACGAGCAGTACTTC. Its protein is CASSLVLAGLGENEQYF. The chain links TRBV5-1 to TRBJ2-7; a possible D gene is TRBD2 (5 bases). Per the germline V gene, CDR1 is SGHRS and CDR2 is YFSETQ. V lost 0 bases, J lost 5 bases, and 21 bases lay in between. The CDR3 spans 17 residues.

The rearrangement uses TRBV2 and TRBJ2-3; 10 bases line up with TRBD2. V lost 6 bases and J lost 3; bases outside the gene matches: 9. The CDR3 is 16 residues long. Germline loops: CDR1 SNHLY, CDR2 FYNNEI. CDR3: CASRGGAGGRTDTQYF. CDR3 nucleotides: TGTGCCAGCAGGGGCGGAGCGGGGGGGAGGACAGATACGCAGTATTTT.

DNA of the CDR3: TGTGCCAGCAGCGGCCGGGACAGGGTGGGAGATACGCAGTATTTT. It is translated as CASSGRDRVGDTQYF. This chain uses TRBV9 with TRBJ2-3; 9 bases map to TRBD1. J was trimmed by 5 bases and V by 3 bases; bases with no gene match: 7. The CDR3 has 15 residues. Germline values: CDR1 SGDLS, CDR2 YYNGEE.

The V call is TRBV4-1, the J call TRBJ1-3; D possibly corresponds to TRBD1 (5 bases). Trimming left V 4 bases short and J 0 bases short, with 13 bases between. This CDR3 comprises 16 residues. CDR1 is MGHRA and CDR2 is YSYEKL in the germline V gene. The CDR3 DNA reads as TGCGCCAGCAGCCGAGAGACAGCGAACTCTGGAAACACCATATATTTT. Translating gives CASSRETANSGNTIYF.

This clone was counted a single time. The chain recombines TRBV5-4 with TRBJ1-1; no clear D gene. Germline V gene data show CDR1 as SGHNT and CDR2 as YYREEE (reference sequence). V lost 4 bases and J 2 bases, leaving 15 bases between the germline ends. This CDR3 comprises 15 residues. As DNA, the CDR3 is TGTGCCAGCAGCCAAGGAGGCGCAGGAAACACTGAAGCTTTCTTT. It yields the protein CASSQGGAGNTEAFF.

The genes are TRBV29-1 and TRBJ1-2; D gene uncertain. The CDR3 is 12 amino acids. Trimming shortened V by 3 bases and J by 4 bases, and 9 bases separated the two germline ends. Germline V CDR1 and CDR2: SQVTM, ANQGSEA. The CDR3 sequence: CSVDLESYGYTF. CDR3 nucleotides: TGCAGCGTTGACTTGGAGTCCTATGGCTACACCTTC.

J is TRBJ2-3 and V is TRBV2, with a possible D match to TRBD1 (6 bases). Trimming took off 5 bases at V and 0 bases at J, with 9 bases between the two ends. The germline V gene has CDR1 SNHLY and CDR2 FYNNEI. This CDR3 is built from 14 residues. Written as DNA, the CDR3 is TGTGCCAGCAGTACCAGGGGTAGCACAGATACGCAGTATTTT. Translation gives CASSTRGSTDTQYF.

V is TRBV7-2 and J is TRBJ2-7, with 7 nucleotides matching TRBD2. Germline CDR1 is SGHTA and CDR2 is FQGNSA. V lost 6 bases to trimming and J lost 2 bases; unmatched junction nucleotides: 10. This CDR3 has 15 residues. The CDR3 nucleotides read TGTGCCAGCAGATTAAGAGCGGGGTTGACCTACGAGCAGTACTTC. Translating gives CASRLRAGLTYEQYF.

J is TRBJ1-1 and V is TRBV19; D gene uncertain. The CDR3 sequence is 14 residues long. Germline CDR1 and CDR2: LNHDA and SQIVND (reference sequence). V was cut by 5 bases and J by 0 bases, with 10 bases left in between. CDR3 DNA sequence: TGTGCCAGTAGTTCGGGAGCTATGAACACTGAAGCTTTCTTT. This encodes CASSSGAMNTEAFF.

This sequence joins TRBV19 and TRBJ1-2, with D perhaps matching TRBD1 (5 bases). V shed 3 bases and J shed 2 bases, with 13 bases lying between them. The germline CDR1 and CDR2 sequences are LNHDA and SQIVND (reference sequence). The CDR3 runs to 15 residues. In nucleotides, the CDR3 is TGTGCCAGTAGTATTGGGAGGGGCGCGAACTATGGCTACACCTTC. Amino acids: CASSIGRGANYGYTF.

This clone was picked up one time. The chain recombines TRBV18 with TRBJ2-7; 9 bases fit TRBD1. Germline lookup yields CDR1 KGHSH and CDR2 LQKENI. The junction had 6 bases not matched to a gene; V was cut back by 3 bases and J by 0 bases. The CDR3 totals 16 residues. This chain's CDR3 is CASSPMGQGTSYEQYF. In DNA, the CDR3 is TGTGCCAGCTCACCTATGGGACAGGGAACCTCCTACGAGCAGTACTTC. The full variable domain, with the rest looked up from reference TRBV18 and TRBJ2-7, is NAGVMQNPRHLVRRRGQEARLRCSPMKGHSHVYWYRQLPEEGLKFMVYLQKENIIDESGMPKERFSAEFPKEGPSILRIQQVVRGDSAAYFCASSPMGQGTSYEQYFGPGTRLTVT.

The chain recombines TRBV6-2 or TRBV6-3 with TRBJ2-7; 7 bases map to TRBD1. The CDR3 runs 13 residues. Unmatched junction bases numbered 9, after V lost 4 bases and J lost 9 bases. Germline assignment: CDR1 MNHEY and CDR2 SVGEGT. The CDR3, as DNA: TGTGCCAGCAGTTTCGGCCGGGCAGGGGGGCAGTACTTC. Protein: CASSFGRAGGQYF.

The rearrangement joins TRBV2 to TRBJ2-2, with 7 positions matching TRBD1. The CDR3 loop spans 15 amino acids. Germline lookup yields CDR1 SNHLY and CDR2 FYNNEI. The J segment lost 10 bases and the V segment lost 6 bases, leaving 14 bases of the junction unmatched. The CDR3 DNA is TGTGCCAGCAGACCTTGGACAGGAGAGGGTGAGGAGCTGTTTTTT. It specifies CASRPWTGEGEELFF.

This clone came up once. V and J are TRBV7-6 and TRBJ2-1; 9 bases line up with TRBD2. This CDR3 is 15 amino acids long. The V and J ends lost 6 bases and 4 bases, in that order; junction bases with no gene match: 7. Germline CDR1 and CDR2: SGHVS and FNYEAQ. CDR3 in DNA: TGTGCCAGCAGTCAAAGCGGGGGGAGATACAATGAGCAGTTCTTC. It specifies CASSQSGGRYNEQFF.

The J gene is TRBJ1-1, the V gene TRBV6-6; weak D call: TRBD1 (6 bases). Germline CDR1 MNHNY, CDR2 SVGAGI (reference sequence). This CDR3 is built from 14 residues. Trimming pared 6 bases from V and 1 base from J, leaving 12 bases between. CDR3 in DNA: TGTGCCAGCAGGAATTCGGGACAGAACACTGAAGCTTTCTTT. Translating it yields CASRNSGQNTEAFF.

The rearrangement uses TRBV30 and TRBJ1-1; no clear D. The CDR3 covers 11 residues. Trimming stripped 3 bases from V and 8 bases from J, with 10 bases between. CDR1 is GTSNPN, CDR2 SVGIG, per germline (reference sequence). CDR3 nucleotides: TGTGCCTGGAGCAGGCTACCCGAAGCTTTCTTT. As protein: CAWSRLPEAFF.

The rearrangement joins TRBV5-4 to TRBJ2-3, with 11 bases that match TRBD2. The CDR3 has 17 amino acids. Germline V lookup: CDR1 SGHNT, CDR2 YYREEE (reference sequence). Trimming at V came to 1 base and at J to 6 bases, leaving 10 bases not matched to a gene. The CDR3: CASSLKLAGGLGDTQYF. The CDR3 coding sequence is TGTGCCAGCAGCTTGAAATTAGCGGGGGGGCTCGGGGATACGCAGTATTTT.

V is TRBV11-3 and J is TRBJ2-2, with 8 bases matching TRBD1. V dropped 4 bases and J dropped 6; count of bases not matched to a gene: 7. The CDR3 is 15 residues long. Germline CDR1 SGHNT, CDR2 YENEEA. CDR3 DNA sequence: TGTGCCAGCAGCTCACACAGGGGGTGGCCCGGGGAGCTGTTTTTT. This gives the protein CASSSHRGWPGELFF.